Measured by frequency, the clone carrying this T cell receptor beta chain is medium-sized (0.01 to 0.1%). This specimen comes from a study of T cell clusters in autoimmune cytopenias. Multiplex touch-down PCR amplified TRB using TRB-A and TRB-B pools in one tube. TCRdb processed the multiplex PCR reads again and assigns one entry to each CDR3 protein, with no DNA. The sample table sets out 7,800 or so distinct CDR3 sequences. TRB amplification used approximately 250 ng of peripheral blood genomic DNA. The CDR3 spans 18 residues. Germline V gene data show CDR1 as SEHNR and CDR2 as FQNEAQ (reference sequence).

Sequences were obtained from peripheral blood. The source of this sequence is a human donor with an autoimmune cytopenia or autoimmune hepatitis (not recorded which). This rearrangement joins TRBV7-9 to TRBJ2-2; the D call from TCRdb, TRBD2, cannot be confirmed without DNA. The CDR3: CASSLRSGGTGNTGELFF.